This is a list of T cell receptor beta chains from one sample in a study of spatial heterogeneity in lung cancer. TCRdb re-called the 5' RACE reads with MiXCR, one entry per CDR3 protein. The table has under 150,000 distinct CDR3 sequences, about 12% seen once. Sequences were derived from PBMCs, sampled at follow-up. Receptors were obtained from a male donor with early-stage non-small cell lung cancer. CDR3s include the opening cysteine and the closing phenylalanine or tryptophan. Fields, in order: clone size, J gene, V gene, D gene, CDR3 protein, CDR3 DNA. D genes are given only for firm matches. Size tells how often a clone was seen (once, few, many) or the class of an expanded clone, and some rows leave it out.

abundance: many
j_gene: TRBJ1-5
v_gene: TRBV28
d_gene: NA
CDR3aa: CASTLEGNQPQHF
CDR3nt: TGTGCCAGCACCCTGGAGGGCAATCAGCCCCAGCATTTT

abundance: NA
j_gene: TRBJ2-3
v_gene: TRBV14
d_gene: NA
CDR3aa: CASSQGGYTDTQYF
CDR3nt: TGTGCCAGCAGCCAAGGGGGATACACAGATACGCAGTATTTT

abundance: many
j_gene: TRBJ2-7
v_gene: TRBV5-1
d_gene: TRBD2
CDR3aa: CASSLAGTSDSEQYF
CDR3nt: TGCGCCAGCAGCTTGGCCGGGACTAGCGATTCCGAGCAGTACTTC

abundance: few
j_gene: TRBJ1-2
v_gene: TRBV27
d_gene: NA
CDR3aa: CASRLDSSSGYTF
CDR3nt: TGTGCCAGCAGACTCGACAGTTCTAGCGGCTACACCTTC

abundance: NA
j_gene: TRBJ2-7
v_gene: TRBV20-1
d_gene: NA
CDR3aa: CRARIQGNEQYF
CDR3nt: TGCAGAGCTAGAATCCAGGGGAACGAGCAGTACTTC

abundance: NA
j_gene: TRBJ2-5
v_gene: TRBV6-2/TRBV6-3
d_gene: NA
CDR3aa: CASSKSQETQYF
CDR3nt: TGTGCCAGCAGTAAATCCCAAGAGACCCAGTACTTC

abundance: many
j_gene: TRBJ1-4
v_gene: TRBV12-3/TRBV12-4
d_gene: NA
CDR3aa: CASSLGTVAFF
CDR3nt: TGTGCCAGCAGTCTAGGGACGGTCGCCTTTTTT

abundance: few
j_gene: TRBJ1-4
v_gene: TRBV2
d_gene: NA
CDR3aa: CASSELSRGEKLFF
CDR3nt: TGTGCCAGCAGTGAACTTTCTCGTGGTGAAAAACTGTTTTTT

abundance: NA
j_gene: TRBJ2-7
v_gene: TRBV18
d_gene: NA
CDR3aa: CASSPSAAGGYEQYF
CDR3nt: TGTGCCAGCTCACCAAGCGCAGCTGGGGGCTACGAGCAGTACTTC

abundance: few
j_gene: TRBJ2-1
v_gene: TRBV6-2/TRBV6-3
d_gene: NA
CDR3aa: CASSPGFPYNEQFF
CDR3nt: TGTGCCAGCAGCCCCGGGTTCCCCTACAATGAGCAGTTCTTC

abundance: NA
j_gene: TRBJ1-1
v_gene: TRBV20-1
d_gene: NA
CDR3aa: CSAPGLTNTEAFF
CDR3nt: TGCAGTGCCCCGGGACTTACGAACACTGAAGCTTTCTTT

abundance: NA
j_gene: TRBJ1-2
v_gene: TRBV20-1
d_gene: NA
CDR3aa: CSARDPLHSFYGYTF
CDR3nt: TGCAGTGCTAGAGACCCCCTTCATTCTTTCTATGGCTACACCTTC

abundance: many
j_gene: TRBJ2-3
v_gene: TRBV5-1
d_gene: NA
CDR3aa: CASSLEAFYTDTQYF
CDR3nt: TGCGCCAGCAGCTTGGAGGCCTTTTACACAGATACGCAGTATTTT

abundance: few
j_gene: TRBJ2-5
v_gene: TRBV7-9
d_gene: NA
CDR3aa: CASSSRRNQETQYF
CDR3nt: TGTGCCAGCAGCAGCCGACGGAACCAAGAGACCCAGTACTTC

abundance: NA
j_gene: TRBJ2-3
v_gene: TRBV11-2
d_gene: NA
CDR3aa: CASSPRLEDTQYF
CDR3nt: TGTGCCAGCAGCCCCAGGCTGGAGGATACGCAGTATTTT

abundance: NA
j_gene: TRBJ2-7
v_gene: TRBV7-9
d_gene: TRBD1
CDR3aa: CASSSTWDRGNEQYF
CDR3nt: TGTGCCAGCAGCTCAACCTGGGACAGGGGTAACGAGCAGTACTTC

abundance: NA
j_gene: TRBJ1-5
v_gene: TRBV6-5
d_gene: NA
CDR3aa: CASSAWLDQPQHF
CDR3nt: TGTGCCAGCAGTGCCTGGTTGGATCAGCCCCAGCATTTT

abundance: many
j_gene: TRBJ1-3
v_gene: TRBV6-2/TRBV6-3
d_gene: NA
CDR3aa: CASSSGSGNTIYF
CDR3nt: TGTGCCAGCAGTTCTGGATCTGGAAACACCATATATTTT

abundance: many
j_gene: TRBJ2-5
v_gene: TRBV12-3/TRBV12-4
d_gene: TRBD2
CDR3aa: CASSSSSGGALGTQYF
CDR3nt: TGTGCCAGCAGTTCGTCTAGCGGGGGGGCTTTAGGGACCCAGTACTTC

abundance: few
j_gene: TRBJ2-2
v_gene: TRBV20-1
d_gene: TRBD1
CDR3aa: CSASRTGQTGELFF
CDR3nt: TGCAGTGCTAGCAGGACAGGGCAGACCGGGGAGCTGTTTTTT

abundance: few
j_gene: TRBJ2-3
v_gene: TRBV20-1
d_gene: NA
CDR3aa: CSASLYGNTDTQYF
CDR3nt: TGCAGTGCTAGTCTATACGGCAACACAGATACGCAGTATTTT

abundance: NA
j_gene: TRBJ2-5
v_gene: TRBV30
d_gene: TRBD1
CDR3aa: CAWSADRGREETQYF
CDR3nt: TGTGCCTGGAGCGCTGACAGGGGGCGCGAAGAGACCCAGTACTTC

abundance: NA
j_gene: TRBJ1-3
v_gene: TRBV10-3
d_gene: NA
CDR3aa: CAISEGPGGNTIYF
CDR3nt: TGTGCCATCAGTGAGGGGCCAGGTGGAAACACCATATATTTT

abundance: once
j_gene: TRBJ2-1
v_gene: TRBV5-1
d_gene: TRBD1
CDR3aa: CASSLAEGQGYNEQFF
CDR3nt: TGCGCCAGCAGCTTGGCCGAGGGACAGGGTTACAATGAGCAGTTCTTC